The 24 T cell receptor beta chains reported below all come from one sample, sequenced in a study of shared clonotypes between healthy human individuals. Terminally differentiated effector memory CD45RA+ cells were left out of the naive CD8 fraction, which was CD45RO-negative and positively selected for CCR7. Sequencing was performed with immunoSEQ multiplex PCR; in TCRdb, only in-frame clones are kept and a portion is missing. Seen here are some 630,000 clones, around 96% observed once, and the top ten hold 0.11%. Material for sequencing was naive CD8+ T cells sorted from blood. The receptors derive from a woman aged 25 to 39 in good health.

The genes are TRBV19 and TRBJ2-1; D uncertain. The CDR3 is 16 residues long. The ends were cut back, 5 bases at V and 8 bases at J, with 22 bases in the middle. Germline CDR1 LNHDA, CDR2 SQIVND (reference sequence). The CDR3 spells CASSPLQDPYKDEQFF. Written as DNA, the CDR3 is TGTGCCAGTAGTCCTCTTCAGGATCCCTACAAAGATGAGCAGTTCTTC.

Concerning this clone itself: Distinct nucleotide sequences in the sample also encode this CDR3. The chain uses TRBV11-2 and TRBJ2-7; 7 bases are a match to TRBD2. Losses at the gene ends were 3 bases for V and 3 bases for J; bases not matched to a gene: 5. This CDR3 has 14 amino acids. The V gene's germline CDR1 is SGHAT and CDR2 FQNNGV. DNA of the CDR3: TGTGCCAGCAGCTTTGGATTAGCGGGCTACGAGCAGTACTTC. Protein sequence: CASSFGLAGYEQYF.

V is TRBV19 and J is TRBJ2-1, with D uncertain. The ends were cut back, 2 bases at V and 2 bases at J, with 10 bases in the middle. CDR3 length: 15 residues. CDR1 is LNHDA and CDR2 is SQIVND in the germline V gene (reference sequence). In nucleotides, the CDR3 is TGTGCCAGTAGTATACTCAAGACCACCTACAATGAGCAGTTCTTC. Translating gives CASSILKTTYNEQFF.

V usage is TRBV7-9 and J usage is TRBJ2-1; TRBD2 aligns across 11 bases. V dropped 2 bases and J dropped 6; count of bases not matched to a gene: 6. Germline V gene lookup returns CDR1 SEHNR and CDR2 FQNEAQ (reference sequence). This CDR3 region has 16 residues. For the CDR3, the DNA is TGTGCCAGCAGCTTACCACTAGCGGGAGTCACCAATGAGCAGTTCTTC. It encodes CASSLPLAGVTNEQFF.

The gene calls are TRBV28 and TRBJ2-5; no reliable D call. Germline assignment: CDR1 MDHEN and CDR2 SYDVKM. This CDR3 spans 13 amino acids. The V gene lost 1 base and the J gene lost 5 bases, with 8 bases spanning the gap. The CDR3 sequence: CASSLSPAETQYF. The CDR3 DNA follows: TGTGCCAGCAGTTTATCCCCGGCCGAGACCCAGTACTTC.

This clone was seen once. The genes are TRBV5-6 and TRBJ2-1; D unresolved. CDR1 and CDR2 from the germline V gene are SGHDT and YYEEEE. This CDR3 contains 13 residues. V gave up 2 bases and J gave up 5 bases, with 8 bases separating them. As DNA, the CDR3 is TGTGCCAGCAGCTTAGGTGTAAACAATGAGCAGTTCTTC. Its translation is CASSLGVNNEQFF.

V and J are TRBV5-6 and TRBJ2-2; no reliable D call. The CDR3 has 15 residues. V lost 2 bases and J 0 bases, leaving 8 bases between the germline ends. Germline CDR1 and CDR2: SGHDT and YYEEEE. CDR3 protein: CASSFGLTNTGELFF. The CDR3 bases are TGTGCCAGCAGCTTTGGGCTAACGAACACCGGGGAGCTGTTTTTT.

The table lists this clone with a count of one. The chain joins TRBV30 to TRBJ2-5; D call uncertain. The CDR3 contains 16 residues. V gave up 0 bases and J gave up 1 base, with 15 bases separating them. The germline CDR1 and CDR2 sequences are GTSNPN and SVGIG (reference sequence). CDR3: CAWSVFSVSSQETQYF. The CDR3 region has the DNA TGTGCCTGGAGTGTGTTCTCCGTCTCGAGCCAAGAGACCCAGTACTTC. Looking up the rest from reference TRBV30 and TRBJ2-5 gives the full variable domain: SQTIHQWPATLVQPVGSPLSLECTVEGTSNPNLYWYRQAAGRGLQLLFYSVGIGQISSEVPQNLSASRPQDRQFILSSKKLLLSDSGFYLCAWSVFSVSSQETQYFGPGTRLLVL.

This CDR3 reads CASSMSGSIDEQFF. The CDR3 nucleotides read TGTGCCAGCAGTATGAGCGGGAGTATTGATGAGCAGTTCTTC. The chain combines TRBV6-6 with TRBJ2-1, with TRBD2 identical over 8 bases. The CDR3 length is 14 residues. V was clipped by 5 bases and J by 8 bases; unmatched bases: 8. CDR1 and CDR2 from the germline V gene are MNHNY and SVGAGI (reference sequence).

The chain joins TRBV12-2 to TRBJ2-7. TRBV12-2 is termed a pseudogene. The CDR3 is 14 amino acids. CDR3 nucleotide sequence: TGTGCAAGTCGCCCACCCGACGGTTCCTACGAGCAGTACTTC. This encodes CASRPPDGSYEQYF.

The J gene is TRBJ1-2, the V gene TRBV13; 8 positions match TRBD1. There are 18 residues in the CDR3. Germline V gene data show CDR1 as PRHDT and CDR2 as FYEKMQ (reference sequence). The V and J ends lost 5 bases and 5 bases, in that order; junction bases with no gene match: 19. CDR3 loop: CASSPTMGQDMGGYGYTF. DNA for the CDR3: TGTGCCAGCAGCCCAACCATGGGACAGGATATGGGGGGTTATGGCTACACCTTC.

The gene calls are TRBV13 and TRBJ2-7; perhaps TRBD2 as D (5 bases). V gave up 0 bases and J gave up 0 bases, with 9 bases separating them. Germline V gene data show CDR1 as PRHDT and CDR2 as FYEKMQ (reference sequence). The length of the CDR3 is 15 residues. This chain's CDR3 is CASSLGGAISYEQYF. In DNA form, the CDR3 reads TGTGCCAGCAGCTTAGGGGGAGCCATCTCCTACGAGCAGTACTTC.

As to this clone: The same CDR3 can be traced to other DNA sequences in this sample. This chain joins TRBV5-1 and TRBJ1-1, with D possibly matching TRBD1 (5 bases). The CDR3 has 14 amino acids. Trimming cost V 2 bases and J 3 bases, with 11 bases left between them. The germline V gene has CDR1 SGHRS and CDR2 YFSETQ. The CDR3 coding sequence is TGCGCCAGCAGCTTTCGGGGAGGGGACACTGAAGCTTTCTTT. As protein: CASSFRGGDTEAFF.

The table lists this clone with a count of one. V and J are TRBV7-9 and TRBJ2-7; D possibly matches TRBD1 or TRBD2 (6 bases each). Germline-derived CDR1 and CDR2 are SEHNR and FQNEAQ (reference sequence). Trimming stripped 3 bases from V and 5 bases from J, with 14 bases between. This CDR3 spans 14 amino acids. In nucleotides, the CDR3 is TGTGCCAGCAGCTTCCTCGGGGGCGTCGACGAGCAGTACTTC. This codes for CASSFLGGVDEQYF.

CDR3 sequence (DNA): TGTGCCACCACCAGGGAAGCCTACGAGCAGTACTTC. It translates to CATTREAYEQYF. J is TRBJ2-7 and V is TRBV28, with D perhaps matching TRBD1 (5 bases). The ends were cut back, 10 bases at V and 2 bases at J, with 12 bases in the middle. The length of the CDR3 is 12 residues. The germline gives CDR1 MDHEN, CDR2 SYDVKM.

The genes are TRBV6-5 and TRBJ2-7; perhaps TRBD1 as D (5 bases). CDR3 length: 14 amino acids. Germline V gene lookup returns CDR1 MNHEY and CDR2 SVGAGI. V dropped 2 bases and J dropped 5 bases, with 13 bases sitting between them. This chain's CDR3 is CASSYRPGYNEQYF. The CDR3 nucleotides read TGTGCCAGCAGTTACCGTCCAGGGTACAACGAGCAGTACTTC.

This clone was recorded once. This chain links TRBV2 with TRBJ2-7; a weak D match, TRBD1 (6 bases). The V end lost 11 bases, the J end lost 2 bases, and 13 bases lay between the germline ends. Per the germline V gene, CDR1 is SNHLY and CDR2 is FYNNEI. The CDR3 contains 12 residues. CDR3 residues: CASGTIAYEQYF. The DNA of the CDR3 is TGTGCCTCCGGGACAATAGCCTACGAGCAGTACTTC. The whole variable domain, filled in from reference TRBV2 and TRBJ2-7, reads EPEVTQTPSHQVTQMGQEVILRCVPISNHLYFYWYRQILGQKVEFLVSFYNNEISEKSEIFDDQFSVERPDGSNFTLKIRSTKLEDSAMYFCASGTIAYEQYFGPGTRLTVT.

This clone was picked up one time. This chain joins TRBV5-6 and TRBJ2-1; D not resolved. There are 14 residues in the CDR3. The V gene lost 0 bases and the J gene lost 5 bases, with 9 bases spanning the gap. Germline CDR1 and CDR2: SGHDT and YYEEEE. CDR3 bases: TGTGCCAGCAGCTTGGGAAGTTACGACAATGAGCAGTTCTTC. Amino acids: CASSLGSYDNEQFF.

The chain has TRBV27 and TRBJ1-2, with 9 bases matching TRBD1. The CDR3 is 14 amino acids. The germline gives CDR1 MNHEY, CDR2 SMNVEV (reference sequence). Losses at the gene ends were 3 bases for V and 7 bases for J; bases not matched to a gene: 6. The CDR3 coding sequence is TGTGCCAGCAGTTTCTTCGGGACAGGGCCTGGCTACACCTTC. As protein: CASSFFGTGPGYTF.

The chain has TRBV29-1 and TRBJ2-5; D not certain. The CDR3 consists of 12 residues. From germline, CDR1 is SQVTM and CDR2 ANQGSEA. Trimming took off 0 bases at V and 7 bases at J, with 9 bases between the two ends. In DNA, the CDR3 is TGCAGCGTTGAAGATACCTCAGGGACCCAGTACTTC. Translating it yields CSVEDTSGTQYF.

The rearrangement joins TRBV15 to TRBJ2-7; D is possibly TRBD1 (5 bases). This CDR3 spans 14 amino acids. Germline loops: CDR1 LNHNV, CDR2 YYDKDF (reference sequence). V dropped 3 bases and J dropped 3 bases, with 12 bases sitting between them. CDR3 in amino acids: CATSSRQGDYEQYF. CDR3 bases: TGTGCCACCAGCAGTAGGCAGGGTGACTACGAGCAGTACTTC.

Details on this clone: The same CDR3 also results from other DNA sequences found in this sample. The J gene is TRBJ2-7, the V gene TRBV4-2; 8 bases map to TRBD2. Looked up from germline, CDR1 is LGHNA and CDR2 is YNFKEQ. The CDR3 consists of 16 residues. The junction had 4 bases not matched to a gene; V was cut back by 0 bases and J by 0 bases. CDR3 sequence: CASSQESSGSSYEQYF. The CDR3 DNA reads as TGTGCCAGCAGCCAAGAATCCAGCGGGAGCTCCTACGAGCAGTACTTC.

This chain connects TRBV2 to TRBJ2-7; 7 bases fit TRBD2. The CDR3 contains 13 residues. Germline CDR1 is SNHLY and CDR2 is FYNNEI. After removal of 5 bases from V and 3 bases from J, the junction contained 4 bases not matched to a gene. This chain's CDR3 is CASSPSGGYEQYF. CDR3 nucleotide sequence: TGTGCCAGCAGTCCTAGCGGAGGCTACGAGCAGTACTTC.

The chain couples TRBV28 to TRBJ2-2, with 9 bases matching TRBD1. The germline gives CDR1 MDHEN, CDR2 SYDVKM. The CDR3 covers 16 residues. V shed 5 bases, J shed 5 bases, and the junction held 9 bases outside the gene matches. The CDR3 is CASSITGGAGTGELFF. DNA of the CDR3: TGTGCCAGCAGTATAACAGGGGGCGCCGGAACCGGGGAGCTGTTTTTT.